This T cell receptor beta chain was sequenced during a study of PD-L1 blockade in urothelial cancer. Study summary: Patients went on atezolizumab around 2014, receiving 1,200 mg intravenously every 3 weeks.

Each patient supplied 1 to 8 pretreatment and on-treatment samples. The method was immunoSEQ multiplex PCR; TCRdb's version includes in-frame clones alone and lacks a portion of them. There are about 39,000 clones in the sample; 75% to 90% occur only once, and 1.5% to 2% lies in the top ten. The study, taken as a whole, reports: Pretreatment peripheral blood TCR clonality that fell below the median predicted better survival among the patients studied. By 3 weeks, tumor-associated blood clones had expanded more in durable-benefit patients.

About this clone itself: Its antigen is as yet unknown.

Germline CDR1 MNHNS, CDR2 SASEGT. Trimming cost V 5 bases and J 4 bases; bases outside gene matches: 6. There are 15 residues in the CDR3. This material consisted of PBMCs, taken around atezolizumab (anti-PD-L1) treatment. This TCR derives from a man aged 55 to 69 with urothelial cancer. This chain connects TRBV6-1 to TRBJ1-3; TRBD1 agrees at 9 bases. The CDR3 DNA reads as TGTGCCAGCAGTCCGAGACAGGGGGTAGGAAACACCATATATTTT. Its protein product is CASSPRQGVGNTIYF.